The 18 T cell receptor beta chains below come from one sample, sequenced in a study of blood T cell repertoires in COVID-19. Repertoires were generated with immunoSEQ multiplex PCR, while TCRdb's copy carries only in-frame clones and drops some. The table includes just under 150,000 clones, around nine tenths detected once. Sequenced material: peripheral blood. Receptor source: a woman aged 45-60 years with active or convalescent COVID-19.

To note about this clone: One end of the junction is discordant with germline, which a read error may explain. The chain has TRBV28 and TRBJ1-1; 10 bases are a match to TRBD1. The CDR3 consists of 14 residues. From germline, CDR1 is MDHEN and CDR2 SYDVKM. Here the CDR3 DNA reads TGTGCCAGCAGTACGCCGGGACAGGGGATCGGCGACCCCTTT. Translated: CASSTPGQGIGDPF.

The CDR3 sequence: CASSELTGESYNEQFF. The CDR3 DNA is TGTGCCAGCAGTGAACTGACAGGGGAATCCTACAATGAGCAGTTCTTC. The chain links TRBV2 to TRBJ2-1, with 8 bases that match TRBD1. This CDR3 is 16 amino acids long. J gave up 1 base and V 2 bases, and 4 bases lay outside the gene matches. Germline-derived CDR1 and CDR2 are SNHLY and FYNNEI.

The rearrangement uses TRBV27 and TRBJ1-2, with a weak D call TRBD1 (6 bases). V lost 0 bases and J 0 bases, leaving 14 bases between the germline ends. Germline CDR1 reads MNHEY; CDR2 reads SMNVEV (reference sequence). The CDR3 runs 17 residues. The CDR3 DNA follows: TGTGCCAGCAGTTTATCCGGGGGGCTATTAGCTAACTATGGCTACACCTTC. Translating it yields CASSLSGGLLANYGYTF.

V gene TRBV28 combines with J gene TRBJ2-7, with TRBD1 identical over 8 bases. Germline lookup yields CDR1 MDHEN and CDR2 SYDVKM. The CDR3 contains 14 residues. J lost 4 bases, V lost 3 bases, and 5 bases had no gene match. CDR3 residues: CASSFSRGPYEQYF. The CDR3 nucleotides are TGTGCCAGCAGTTTTAGCAGGGGGCCGTACGAGCAGTACTTC.

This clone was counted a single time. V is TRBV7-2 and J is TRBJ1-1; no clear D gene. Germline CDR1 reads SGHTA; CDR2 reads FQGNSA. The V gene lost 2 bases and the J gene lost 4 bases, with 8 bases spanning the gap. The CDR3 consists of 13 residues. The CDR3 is CASSLTPGTEAFF. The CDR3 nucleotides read TGTGCCAGCAGCTTAACTCCCGGCACTGAAGCTTTCTTT.

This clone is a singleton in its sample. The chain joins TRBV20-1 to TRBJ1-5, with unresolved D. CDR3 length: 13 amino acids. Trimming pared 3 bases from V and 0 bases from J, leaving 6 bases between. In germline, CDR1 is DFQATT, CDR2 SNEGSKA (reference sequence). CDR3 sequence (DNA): TGCAGTGCTAGTGAGTATAGCAATCAGCCCCAGCATTTT. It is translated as CSASEYSNQPQHF.

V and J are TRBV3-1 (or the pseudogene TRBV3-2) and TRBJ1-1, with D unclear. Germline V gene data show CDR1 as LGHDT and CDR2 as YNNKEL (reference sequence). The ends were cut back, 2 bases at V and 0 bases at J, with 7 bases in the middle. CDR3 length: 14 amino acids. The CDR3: CASSQTAMNTEAFF. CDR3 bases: TGTGCCAGCAGCCAAACAGCTATGAACACTGAAGCTTTCTTT.

CDR3 DNA: TGTGCCAGCAGTTTAGGACAGGGCAGAGGAAACACCATATATTTT. It is translated as CASSLGQGRGNTIYF. The genes are TRBV7-3 and TRBJ1-3, with 8 bases identical to TRBD1. Germline trimming cut 6 bases from V and 4 bases from J; bases unmatched to any gene: 8. This CDR3 is 15 amino acids long. Germline loops: CDR1 SGHTA, CDR2 FQGTGA.

The CDR3 here is CASGEVLGEKLFF. CDR3 nucleotides: TGCGCCAGTGGGGAGGTCTTGGGTGAAAAACTGTTTTTT. The rearrangement uses TRBV5-1 and TRBJ1-4; D remains unclear. V was clipped by 8 bases and J by 7 bases, with 15 bases between them. Germline CDR1 is SGHRS and CDR2 is YFSETQ. This CDR3 comprises 13 residues.

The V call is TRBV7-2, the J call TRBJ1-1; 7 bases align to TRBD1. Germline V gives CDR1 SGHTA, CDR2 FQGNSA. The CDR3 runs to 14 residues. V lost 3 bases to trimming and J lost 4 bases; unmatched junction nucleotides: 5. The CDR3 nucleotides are TGTGCCAGCAGCTTCAATCAGGGGGGCACTGAAGCTTTCTTT. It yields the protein CASSFNQGGTEAFF.

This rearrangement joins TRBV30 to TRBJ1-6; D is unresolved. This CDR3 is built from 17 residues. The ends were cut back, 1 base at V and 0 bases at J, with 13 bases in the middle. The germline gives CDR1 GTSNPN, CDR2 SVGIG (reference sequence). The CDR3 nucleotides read TGTGCCTGGAGTGATGTTTCGGGGAGCTCCTATAATTCACCCCTCCACTTT. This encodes CAWSDVSGSSYNSPLHF.

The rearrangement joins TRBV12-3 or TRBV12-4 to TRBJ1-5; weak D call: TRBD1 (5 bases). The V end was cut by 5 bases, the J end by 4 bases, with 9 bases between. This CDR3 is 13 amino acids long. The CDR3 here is CASSADTNQPQHF. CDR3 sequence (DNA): TGTGCCAGCAGTGCGGACACGAATCAGCCCCAGCATTTT.

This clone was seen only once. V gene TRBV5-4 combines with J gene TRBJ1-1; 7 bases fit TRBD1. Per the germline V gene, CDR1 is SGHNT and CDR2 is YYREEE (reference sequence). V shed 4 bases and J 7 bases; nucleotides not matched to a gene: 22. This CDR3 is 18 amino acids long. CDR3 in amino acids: CASSRAGQDAPWNCEAFF. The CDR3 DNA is TGTGCCAGCAGCCGCGCCGGACAGGATGCACCATGGAATTGTGAAGCTTTCTTT.

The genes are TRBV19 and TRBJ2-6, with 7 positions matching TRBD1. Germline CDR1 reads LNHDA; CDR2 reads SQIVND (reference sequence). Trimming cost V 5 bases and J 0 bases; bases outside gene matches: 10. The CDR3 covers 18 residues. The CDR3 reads CASSLSGGWGSGANVLTF. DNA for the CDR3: TGTGCCAGTAGTCTATCAGGGGGTTGGGGCTCTGGGGCCAACGTCCTGACTTTC.

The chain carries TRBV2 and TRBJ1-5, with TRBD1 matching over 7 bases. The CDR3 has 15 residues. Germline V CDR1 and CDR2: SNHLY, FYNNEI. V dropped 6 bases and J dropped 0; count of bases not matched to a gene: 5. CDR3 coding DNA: TGTGCCAGCAGACGGGACAGCCTTAGCAATCAGCCCCAGCATTTT. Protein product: CASRRDSLSNQPQHF.

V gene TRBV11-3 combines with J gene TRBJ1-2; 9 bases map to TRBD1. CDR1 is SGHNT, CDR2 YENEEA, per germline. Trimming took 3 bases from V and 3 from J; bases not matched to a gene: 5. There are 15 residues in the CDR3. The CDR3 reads CASSFTGGRDYGYTF. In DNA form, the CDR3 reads TGTGCCAGCAGCTTCACAGGGGGCAGGGACTATGGCTACACCTTC.

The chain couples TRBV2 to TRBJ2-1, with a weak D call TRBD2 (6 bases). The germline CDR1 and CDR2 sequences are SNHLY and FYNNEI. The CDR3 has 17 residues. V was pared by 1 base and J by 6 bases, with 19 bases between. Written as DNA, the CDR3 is TGTGCCAGCAGTGAAGTAATGTGGCGGGGCCGCCGCAATGAGCAGTTCTTC. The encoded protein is CASSEVMWRGRRNEQFF.

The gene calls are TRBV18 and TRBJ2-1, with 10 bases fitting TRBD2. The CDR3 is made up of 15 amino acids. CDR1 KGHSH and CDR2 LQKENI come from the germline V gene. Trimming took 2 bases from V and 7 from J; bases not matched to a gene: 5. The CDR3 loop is CASSPVERGGNEQFF. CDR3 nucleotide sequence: TGTGCCAGCTCACCAGTGGAGCGGGGGGGAAATGAGCAGTTCTTC.